The subject of this entry is one T cell receptor beta chain. This entry belongs to a study of blood T cell repertoires in COVID-19. Clones were sequenced by immunoSEQ multiplex PCR, and TCRdb holds only the in-frame ones, with some missing. The sample records under 550,000 clones, approximately 90% being singletons. CDR1 and CDR2 from the germline V gene are MNHEY and SVGAGI. V was shortened by 0 bases and J by 1 base, with 10 bases between the two germline ends. The CDR3 consists of 16 residues. This clonotype was obtained from a young man with COVID-19, enrolled during active disease. The V call is TRBV6-5, the J call TRBJ2-1, with no clear D. The specimen sequenced was peripheral blood. In DNA, the CDR3 is TGTGCCAGCAGTTACTCGATCCAACGGTCCTACAATGAGCAGTTCTTC. It translates to CASSYSIQRSYNEQFF.